This T cell receptor beta chain derives from a study of CD8 T cells in ankylosing spondylitis. Germline V gene lookup returns CDR1 MDHEN and CDR2 SYDVKM. CDR3 size: 15 residues. V was pared by 6 bases and J by 4 bases, with 11 bases of the junction left unmatched. TCRdb passed the 5' RACE reads through MiXCR, listing each CDR3 protein once. In the table there are about 36,000 distinct CDR3 sequences, about 6.3% of which are singletons. This clonotype was seen at least ten times. The chain has TRBV28 and TRBJ2-5; 7 bases are shared with TRBD1. This clonotype was sampled from a male donor with ankylosing spondylitis or in good health (not recorded which). The specimen was blood, either unsorted or a sorted T cell fraction (not recorded which). CDR3 DNA sequence: TGTGCCAGCAGCTCCGACAGGGCCATCGGAGAGACCCAGTACTTC. Encoded protein: CASSSDRAIGETQYF.